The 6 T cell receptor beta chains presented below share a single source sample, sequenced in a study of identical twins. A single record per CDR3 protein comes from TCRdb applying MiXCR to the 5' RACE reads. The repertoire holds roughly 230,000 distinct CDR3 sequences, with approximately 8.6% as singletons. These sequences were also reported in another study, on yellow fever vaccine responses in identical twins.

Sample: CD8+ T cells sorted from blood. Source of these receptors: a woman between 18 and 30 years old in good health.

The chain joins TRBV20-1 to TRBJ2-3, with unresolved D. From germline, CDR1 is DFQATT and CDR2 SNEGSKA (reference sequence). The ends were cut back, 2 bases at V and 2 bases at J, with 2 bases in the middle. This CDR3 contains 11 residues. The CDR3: CSARLTDTQYF. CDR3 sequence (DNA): TGCAGTGCTAGACTCACAGATACGCAGTATTTT.

This CDR3 is CASSEYSGSEQYF. CDR3 nucleotides: TGCGCCAGCAGTGAGTATTCGGGGTCCGAGCAGTACTTC. V gene TRBV10-2 combines with J gene TRBJ2-7; D might be TRBD2 (5 bases). Germline lookup yields CDR1 WSHSY and CDR2 SAAADI. The CDR3 covers 13 residues. V was shortened by 1 base and J by 6 bases, with 10 bases between the two germline ends.

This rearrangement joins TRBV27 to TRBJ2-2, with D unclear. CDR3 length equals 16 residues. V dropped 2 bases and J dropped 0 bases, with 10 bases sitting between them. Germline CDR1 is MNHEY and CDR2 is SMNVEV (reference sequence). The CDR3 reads CASSLPTFPNTGELFF. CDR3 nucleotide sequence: TGTGCCAGCAGTTTACCGACCTTCCCGAACACCGGGGAGCTGTTTTTT.

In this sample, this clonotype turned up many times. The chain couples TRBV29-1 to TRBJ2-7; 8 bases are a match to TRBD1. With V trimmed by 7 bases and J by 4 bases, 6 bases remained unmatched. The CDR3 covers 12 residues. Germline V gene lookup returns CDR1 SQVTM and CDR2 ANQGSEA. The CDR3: CSAAGTGYEQYF. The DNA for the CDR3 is TGCAGCGCGGCCGGGACAGGTTACGAGCAGTACTTC.

CDR3 DNA sequence: TGTGCCAGCAGTTCCAGGGCCCGCACAGATACGCAGTATTTT. Its translation is CASSSRARTDTQYF. The V gene is TRBV27, the J gene TRBJ2-3; possible D gene TRBD1, 5 bases. This CDR3 contains 14 residues. The V end lost 4 bases, the J end lost 1 base, and 9 bases lay between the germline ends. Germline-derived CDR1 and CDR2 are MNHEY and SMNVEV (reference sequence).

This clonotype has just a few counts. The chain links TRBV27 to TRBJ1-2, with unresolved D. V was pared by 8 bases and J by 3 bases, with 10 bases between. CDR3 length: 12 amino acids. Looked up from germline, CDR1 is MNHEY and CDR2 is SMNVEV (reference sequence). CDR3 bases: TGTGCCAGCCATGACGGATACTATGGCTACACCTTC. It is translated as CASHDGYYGYTF.